This TCR beta chain stems from a study of shared clonotypes between healthy human individuals. Background on the study: Each donor's CD8 memory used one plate, CD8 naive two, each CD4 subset three. Study-level results: Clonotypes shared by all four sorted-subset donors had higher generation probabilities than non-shared clonotypes. Naive subsets usually exceeded memory subsets in estimated richness.

The sample holds a few counts of this clone. The antigen is not known. The CDR3 spans 13 residues. CDR1 is SNHLY and CDR2 is FYNNEI in the germline V gene. The V gene lost 1 base and the J gene lost 8 bases, with 11 bases spanning the gap. Original methodology: There were no quality scores in the junction-only immunoSEQ sequences, so filtering differed. Using immunoSEQ multiplex PCR, the repertoire was profiled, and TCRdb retains in-frame clones only, with some absent. V, J and clone size are those of that table, while D and trimming were read from the DNA. The data hold about 1 million clones, with about 74% observed a single time.

The clonotype originates from a man between 18 and 29 years old in good health. Sample: memory CD4+ T cells sorted from blood. Stated subset: CD45RA-negative fraction. V gene TRBV2 combines with J gene TRBJ1-2, with D unresolved. The CDR3 region has the DNA TGTGCCAGCAGTGAAGACAAGCTGGGGGGCTACACCTTC. Amino acid sequence: CASSEDKLGGYTF.